This entry features one TCR beta chain sequence. Its target is not known. The data belong to a study of PD-1 blockade in classical Hodgkin lymphoma. All the patients suffered relapse after autologous stem cell transplantation, and brentuximab vedotin exposure differed. Patients' outcomes at their best amounted to complete response, partial response or progressive disease. Germline values: CDR1 SEHNR, CDR2 FQNEAQ (reference sequence). Trimming took 1 base from V and 0 from J, leaving 7 bases between them. The CDR3 extends over 15 amino acids. TCRdb keeps only in-frame clones here, not all; method: immunoSEQ multiplex PCR. The sample lists about 23,000 clones, 71% occurring once. General study findings and limits: Newly diagnosed and completely responding patients shared comparable baseline diversity. Patients starting nivolumab under 1 year after ASCT were excluded. Diminished baseline TCR diversity has been reported in newly diagnosed patients relative to healthy donors.

The TCR originated in a human donor with classical Hodgkin lymphoma. The sequencing here drew on peripheral blood mononuclear cells (PBMCs), taken at baseline. The chain joins TRBV7-9 to TRBJ2-1; D ambiguous. DNA of the CDR3: TGTGCCAGCAGCTTAGATGGCAGCTCCTACAATGAGCAGTTCTTC. Its protein is CASSLDGSSYNEQFF.